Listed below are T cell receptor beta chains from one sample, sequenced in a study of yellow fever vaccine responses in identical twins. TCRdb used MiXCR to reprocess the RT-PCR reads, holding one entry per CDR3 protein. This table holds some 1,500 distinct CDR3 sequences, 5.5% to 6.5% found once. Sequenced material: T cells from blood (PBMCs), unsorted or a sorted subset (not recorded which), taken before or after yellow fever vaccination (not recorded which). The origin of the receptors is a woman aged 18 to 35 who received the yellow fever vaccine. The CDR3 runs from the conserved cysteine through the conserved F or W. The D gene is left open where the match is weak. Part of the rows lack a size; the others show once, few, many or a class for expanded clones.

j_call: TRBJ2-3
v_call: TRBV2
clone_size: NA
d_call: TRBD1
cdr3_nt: TGTGCCAGCAGTCCCGGGACAGGGAGCACAGATACGCAGTATTTT
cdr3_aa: CASSPGTGSTDTQYF

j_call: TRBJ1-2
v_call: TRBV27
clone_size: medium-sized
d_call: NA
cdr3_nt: TGTGCCAGCAGTTTTGGGCCTTCTAACTATGGCTACACCTTC
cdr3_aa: CASSFGPSNYGYTF

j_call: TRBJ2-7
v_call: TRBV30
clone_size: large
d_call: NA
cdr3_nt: TGTGCCTGGAGTGGACAGCCCTACGAGCAGTACTTC
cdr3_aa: CAWSGQPYEQYF

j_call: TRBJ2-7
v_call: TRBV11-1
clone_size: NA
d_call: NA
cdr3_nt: TGTGCCAGCAGCTTACTTTCGGGGGCGCTTGAGCAGTACTTC
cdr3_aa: CASSLLSGALEQYF

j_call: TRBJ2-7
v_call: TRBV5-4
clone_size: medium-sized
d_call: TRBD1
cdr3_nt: TGTGCCAGCAGCCCACGGACAGGTCTATCCTACGAGCAGTACTTC
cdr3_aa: CASSPRTGLSYEQYF

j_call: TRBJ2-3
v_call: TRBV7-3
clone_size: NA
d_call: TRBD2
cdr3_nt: TGTGCCAGCAGCTTAGGCGCCTTGGGACTAGCACGGGTCGATACGCAGTATTTT
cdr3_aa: CASSLGALGLARVDTQYF

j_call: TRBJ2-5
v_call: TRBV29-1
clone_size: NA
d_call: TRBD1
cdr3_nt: TGCAGCGTTGGTGAGACAGGGTCGGAGACCCAGTACTTC
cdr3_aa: CSVGETGSETQYF

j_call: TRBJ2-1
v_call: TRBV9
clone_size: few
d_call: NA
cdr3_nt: TGTGCCAGCAGCGTAGACGGGGGTAGCGGTAATGAGCAGTTCTTC
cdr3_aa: CASSVDGGSGNEQFF

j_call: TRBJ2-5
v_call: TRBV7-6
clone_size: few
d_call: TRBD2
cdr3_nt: TGTGCCAGCAGCTTCGGCGGGAGCGAGGAGACCCAGTACTTC
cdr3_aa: CASSFGGSEETQYF

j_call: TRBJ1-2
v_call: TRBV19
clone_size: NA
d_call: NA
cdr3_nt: TGTGCCAGTAGCCCCGGGCCCGCCTATGGCTACACCTTC
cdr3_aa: CASSPGPAYGYTF

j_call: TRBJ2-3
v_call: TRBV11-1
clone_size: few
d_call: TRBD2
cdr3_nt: TGTGCCAGCAGCTTCTGGCGGGGGGGCACAGATACGCAGTATTTT
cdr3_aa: CASSFWRGGTDTQYF

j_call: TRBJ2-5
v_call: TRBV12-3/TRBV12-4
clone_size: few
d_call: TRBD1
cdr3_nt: TGTGCCAGCAGTCCCGGACAGGGTCGGGAGACCCAGTACTTC
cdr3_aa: CASSPGQGRETQYF

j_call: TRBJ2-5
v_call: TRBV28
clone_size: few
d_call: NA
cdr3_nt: TGTGCCAGCTCGGGTTCCCAAGAGACCCAGTACTTC
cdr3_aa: CASSGSQETQYF

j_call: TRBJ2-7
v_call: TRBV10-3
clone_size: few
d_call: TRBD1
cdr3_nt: TGTGCCATCAGTGAGTCCGGGACAGGGGCCTACGAGCAGTACTTC
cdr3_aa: CAISESGTGAYEQYF

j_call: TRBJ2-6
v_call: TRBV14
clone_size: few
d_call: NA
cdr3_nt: TGTGCCAGCGGTAACTCTGGGGCCAACGTCCTGACTTTC
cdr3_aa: CASGNSGANVLTF

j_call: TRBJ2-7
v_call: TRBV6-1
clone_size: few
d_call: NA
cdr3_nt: TGTGCCAGCACCCCGGGCGCAGCTTACGAGCAGTACTTC
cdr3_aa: CASTPGAAYEQYF

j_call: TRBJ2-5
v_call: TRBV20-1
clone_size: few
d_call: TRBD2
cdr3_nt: TGCAGTGCTAGGCCCGGGACTAAGGGAGAGACCCAGTACTTC
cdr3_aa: CSARPGTKGETQYF

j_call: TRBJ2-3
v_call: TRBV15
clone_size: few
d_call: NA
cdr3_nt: TGTGCCACCAGCAACTCTAGACGAACAGATACGCAGTATTTT
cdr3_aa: CATSNSRRTDTQYF

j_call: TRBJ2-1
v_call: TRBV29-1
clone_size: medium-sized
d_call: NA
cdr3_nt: TGCAGCGTTGTGTCGGGACTTGAGCAGTTCTTC
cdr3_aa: CSVVSGLEQFF

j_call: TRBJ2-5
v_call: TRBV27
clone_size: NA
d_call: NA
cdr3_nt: TGTGCCACCAAACCGACAACAAGCTACCAAGAGACCCAGTACTTC
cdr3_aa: CATKPTTSYQETQYF

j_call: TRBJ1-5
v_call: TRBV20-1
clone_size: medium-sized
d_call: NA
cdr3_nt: TGCAGTGCTAGAGAACAGGCAAATCAGCCCCAGCATTTT
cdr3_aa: CSAREQANQPQHF

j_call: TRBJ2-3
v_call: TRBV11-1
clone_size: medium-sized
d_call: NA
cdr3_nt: TGTGCCAGCAGGAATATGGATTATACAGATACGCAGTATTTT
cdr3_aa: CASRNMDYTDTQYF

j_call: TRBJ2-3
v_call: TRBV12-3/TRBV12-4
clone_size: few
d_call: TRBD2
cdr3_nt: TGTGCCAGCAGTTCTGCGGGAGTAGGTACAGATACGCAGTATTTT
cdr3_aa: CASSSAGVGTDTQYF

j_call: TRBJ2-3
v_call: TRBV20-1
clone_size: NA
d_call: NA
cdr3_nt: TGCAGTGGGCGCGGGGGCGCAGATACGCAGTATTTT
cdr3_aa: CSGRGGADTQYF

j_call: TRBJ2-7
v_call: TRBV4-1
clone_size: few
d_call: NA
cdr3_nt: TGCGCCAGCAGCCAAGGTGCTCTCAGCTCCTACGAGCAGTACTTC
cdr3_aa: CASSQGALSSYEQYF

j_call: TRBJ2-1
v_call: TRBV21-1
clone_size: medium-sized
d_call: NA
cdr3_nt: TGCGCCAGCAGCAAAGCGGGACTAGCGGATCACAATGAGCAGTTCTTC
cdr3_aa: CASSKAGLADHNEQFF

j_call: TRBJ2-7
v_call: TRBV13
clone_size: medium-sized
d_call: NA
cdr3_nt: TGTGCCAGCAGCAAGGGGGAGGCCTACGAGCAGTACTTC
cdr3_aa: CASSKGEAYEQYF

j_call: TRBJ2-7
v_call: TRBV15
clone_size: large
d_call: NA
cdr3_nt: TGTGCCACCAGCCCGGACAGAGCTGGCGAGCAGTACTTC
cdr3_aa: CATSPDRAGEQYF

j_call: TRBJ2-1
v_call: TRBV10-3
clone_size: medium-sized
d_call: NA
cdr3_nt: TGTGCCATCAGTGATGTTTACGGTCCAACCTACAATGAGCAGTTCTTC
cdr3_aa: CAISDVYGPTYNEQFF

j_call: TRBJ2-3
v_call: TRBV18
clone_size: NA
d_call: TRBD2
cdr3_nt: TGTGCCAGCTCATCAATGGGACTAGGAGTCACAGATACGCAGTATTTT
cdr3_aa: CASSSMGLGVTDTQYF

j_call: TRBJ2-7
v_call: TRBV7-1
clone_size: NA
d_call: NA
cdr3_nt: TGTGCCAGCACCACAGAGACCTCCCCTTCCTACGAGCAGTACTTC
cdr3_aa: CASTTETSPSYEQYF

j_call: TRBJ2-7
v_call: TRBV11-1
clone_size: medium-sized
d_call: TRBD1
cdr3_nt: TGTGCCAGCAGCTCTTCCCCCCGGGACAGGGATGACTACGAGCAGTACTTC
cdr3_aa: CASSSSPRDRDDYEQYF

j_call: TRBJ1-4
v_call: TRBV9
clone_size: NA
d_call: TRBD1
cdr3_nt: TGTGCCCGCAGCGTAGAAGCCGGGACAGGGCATGAAAAACTGTTTTTT
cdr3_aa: CARSVEAGTGHEKLFF

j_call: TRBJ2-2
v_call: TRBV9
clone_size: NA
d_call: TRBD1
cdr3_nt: TGTGCCAGCAGCGTAACGGCAGGGGGATCCGGGGAGCTGTTTTTT
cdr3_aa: CASSVTAGGSGELFF

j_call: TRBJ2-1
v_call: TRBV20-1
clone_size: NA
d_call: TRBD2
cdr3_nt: TGCAGTGCTAGAGCCCCTAGCGGGGACAATGAGCAGTTCTTC
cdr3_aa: CSARAPSGDNEQFF

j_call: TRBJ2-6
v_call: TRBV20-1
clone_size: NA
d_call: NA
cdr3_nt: TGCAGTGCTAGGGGGCTTGGGGCCAACGTCCTGACTTTC
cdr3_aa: CSARGLGANVLTF

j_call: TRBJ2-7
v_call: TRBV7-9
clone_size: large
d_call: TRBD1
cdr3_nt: TGTGCCAGCAGCTTACAGGGGGATTACGAGCAGTACTTC
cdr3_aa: CASSLQGDYEQYF

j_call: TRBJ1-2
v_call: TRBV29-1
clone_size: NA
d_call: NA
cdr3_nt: TGCAGCGTAGCCGGGTCTAACTATGGCTACACCTTC
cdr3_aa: CSVAGSNYGYTF

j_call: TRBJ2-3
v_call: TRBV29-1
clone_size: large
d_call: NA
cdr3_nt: TGCAGCGTTGGTGAGAAGGCTGATACGCAGTATTTT
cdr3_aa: CSVGEKADTQYF

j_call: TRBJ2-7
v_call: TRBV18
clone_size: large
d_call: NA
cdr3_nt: TGTGCCAGCTCACCGGCTGGCAATGCCTACGAGCAGTACTTC
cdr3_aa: CASSPAGNAYEQYF

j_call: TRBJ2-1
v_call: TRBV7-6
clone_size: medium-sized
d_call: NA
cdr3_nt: TGTGCCAGCACCCTACAAGGGAATTACAATGAGCAGTTCTTC
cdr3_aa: CASTLQGNYNEQFF

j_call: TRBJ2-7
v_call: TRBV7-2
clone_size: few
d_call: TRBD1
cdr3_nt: TGTGCCAGCAGCCAAGGGACAGCCTACGAGCAGTACTTC
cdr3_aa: CASSQGTAYEQYF

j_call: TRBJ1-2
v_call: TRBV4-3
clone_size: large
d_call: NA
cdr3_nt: TGCGCCAGCAGCCAGTCAGTCGGTCCGGGCTATGGCTACACCTTC
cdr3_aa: CASSQSVGPGYGYTF

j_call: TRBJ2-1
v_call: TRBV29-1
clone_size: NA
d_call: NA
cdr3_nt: TGCAGCGTTGACAAGGACAATGAGCAGTTCTTC
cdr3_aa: CSVDKDNEQFF

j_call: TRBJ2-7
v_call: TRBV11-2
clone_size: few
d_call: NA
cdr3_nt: TGTGCCAGCAGCTTAGAATATCACGAGCAGTACTTC
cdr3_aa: CASSLEYHEQYF

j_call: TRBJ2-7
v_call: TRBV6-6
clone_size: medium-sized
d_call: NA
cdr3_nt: TGTGCCAGCAGGAGCTCCTACGAGCAGTACTTC
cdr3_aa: CASRSSYEQYF

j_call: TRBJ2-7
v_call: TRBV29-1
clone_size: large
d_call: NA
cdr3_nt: TGCAGCGTAGTGACAGCCCACGCCTACGAGCAGTACTTC
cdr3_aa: CSVVTAHAYEQYF

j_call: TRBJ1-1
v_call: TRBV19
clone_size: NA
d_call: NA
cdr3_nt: TGTGCCAGTAACGGCGGCAGTGTCACTGAAGCTTTCTTT
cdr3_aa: CASNGGSVTEAFF

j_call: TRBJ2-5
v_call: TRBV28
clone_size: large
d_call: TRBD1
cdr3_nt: TGTGCCAGCAGAAGAGGGCCGGGACAGGGGGCAGTTGATGTAGAGACCCAGTACTTC
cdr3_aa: CASRRGPGQGAVDVETQYF

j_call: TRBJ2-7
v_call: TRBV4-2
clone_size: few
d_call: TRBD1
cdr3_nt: TGTGCCAGCAGCCCCGGGACAGGGGGCTACGAGCAGTACTTC
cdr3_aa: CASSPGTGGYEQYF

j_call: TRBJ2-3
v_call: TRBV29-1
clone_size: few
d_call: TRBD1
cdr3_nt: TGCAGCGCTAACCCGGACAGGAGCACAGATACGCAGTATTTT
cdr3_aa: CSANPDRSTDTQYF

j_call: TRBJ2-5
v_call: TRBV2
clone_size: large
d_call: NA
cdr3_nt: TGTGCCAGCAGTGAAGCCCGGCTTGGACAGAGCCAAGAGACCCAGTACTTC
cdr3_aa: CASSEARLGQSQETQYF

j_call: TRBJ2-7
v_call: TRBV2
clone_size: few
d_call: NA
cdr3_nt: TGTGCCAGCAGTGAGGATTTAGCTGGGGAGCAGTACTTC
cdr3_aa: CASSEDLAGEQYF

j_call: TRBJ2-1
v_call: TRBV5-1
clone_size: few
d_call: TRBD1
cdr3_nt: TGCGCCAGCAGCACCGAGCCGGGACAGAAGTACAATGAGCAGTTCTTC
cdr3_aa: CASSTEPGQKYNEQFF

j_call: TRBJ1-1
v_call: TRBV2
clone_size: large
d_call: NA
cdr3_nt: TGTGCCAGCAGTGTCTTGAGGGGCACTGAAGCTTTCTTT
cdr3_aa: CASSVLRGTEAFF

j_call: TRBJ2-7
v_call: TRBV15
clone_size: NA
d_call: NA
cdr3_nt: TGTGCCACCAGCAGAGCGCCCGGGGGCTACGAGCAGTACTTC
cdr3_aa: CATSRAPGGYEQYF

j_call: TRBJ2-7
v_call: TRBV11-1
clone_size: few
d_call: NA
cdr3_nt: TGTGCCAGCCGACTAGGGGCCACCTACGAGCAGTACTTC
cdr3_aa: CASRLGATYEQYF

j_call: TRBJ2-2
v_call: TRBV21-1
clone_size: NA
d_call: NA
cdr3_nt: TGTGCCAGCAGCAAAGAACAGTTCACCGGGGAGCTGTTTTTT
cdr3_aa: CASSKEQFTGELFF

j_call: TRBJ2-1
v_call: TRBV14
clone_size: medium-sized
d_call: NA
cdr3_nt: TGTGCCAGCAGCCAAGGAAGCGGAGCTTATGAGCAGTTCTTC
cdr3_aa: CASSQGSGAYEQFF

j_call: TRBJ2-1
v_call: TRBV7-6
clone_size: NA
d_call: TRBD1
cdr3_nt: TGTGCCAGCAGCTTAGTAGCAGGGGGCATCTACAATGAGCAGTTCTTC
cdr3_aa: CASSLVAGGIYNEQFF